This TCR beta chain was documented in a study of cytomegalovirus exposure and HLA in healthy donors. Primers included in the PCR were 60 Vbeta and 13 Jbeta primers. Generated by immunoSEQ multiplex PCR, the TCRdb table keeps only in-frame clones and is missing some. Of about 150,000 clones in the sample, 60% to 85% are singletons; the top ten hold 4% to 4.5%. This CDR3 has 13 residues. V was shortened by 7 bases and J by 8 bases, with 15 bases between the two germline ends. CDR1 is MNHNY and CDR2 is SVGAGI in the germline V gene (reference sequence). Study-wide findings and caveats: Sequencing artifact likely explains a cluster of highly shared sequence variants. Accurate HLA-A and HLA-B prediction from TCR beta sequences was reported for most subjects.

In this sample, this clone turned up a few times. Its antigen remains unknown. The V call is TRBV6-6, the J call TRBJ2-1, with D maybe TRBD1 (5 bases). This TCR was recovered from a woman aged 40 to 55 in good health and CMV-seronegative. The sequenced sample consisted of PBMCs. This CDR3 is CASTLAGADEQFF. DNA of the CDR3: TGTGCCAGCACGTTAGCTGGGGCCGATGAGCAGTTCTTC.